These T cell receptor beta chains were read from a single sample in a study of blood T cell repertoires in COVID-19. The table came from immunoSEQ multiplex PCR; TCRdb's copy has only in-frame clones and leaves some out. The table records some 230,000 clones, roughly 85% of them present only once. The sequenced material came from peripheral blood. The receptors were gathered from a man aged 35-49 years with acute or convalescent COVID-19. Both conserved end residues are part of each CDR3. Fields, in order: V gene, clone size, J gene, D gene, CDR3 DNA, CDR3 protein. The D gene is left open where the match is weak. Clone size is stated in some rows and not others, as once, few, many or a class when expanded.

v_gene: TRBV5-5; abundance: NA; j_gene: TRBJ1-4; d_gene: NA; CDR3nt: TGTGCCAGCAGTCTCTCCGGGACAACCTATGAAAAACTGTTTTTT; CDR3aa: CASSLSGTTYEKLFF
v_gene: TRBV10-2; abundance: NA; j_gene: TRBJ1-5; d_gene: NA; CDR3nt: TGCGCCAGCGGGGAGGGAAACAGCAATCAGCCCCAGCATTTT; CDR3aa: CASGEGNSNQPQHF
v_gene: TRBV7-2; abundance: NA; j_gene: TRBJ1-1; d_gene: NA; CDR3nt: TGTGCCAGCAGCTCGCTGCGCGGAGGGCTGAACGCTGAAGCTTTCTTT; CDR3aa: CASSSLRGGLNAEAFF
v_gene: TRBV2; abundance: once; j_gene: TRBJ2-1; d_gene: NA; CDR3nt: TGTGCCAGCAGTGGGGGACACGGCCCCTTCAATGAGCAGTTCTTC; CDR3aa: CASSGGHGPFNEQFF
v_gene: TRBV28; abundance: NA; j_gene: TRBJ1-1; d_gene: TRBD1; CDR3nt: TGTGCCAGCAGTTGGACAGGGGTCCCAATGAACACTGAAGCTTTCTTT; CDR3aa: CASSWTGVPMNTEAFF
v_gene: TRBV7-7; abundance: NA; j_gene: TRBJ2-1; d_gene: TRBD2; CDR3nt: TGTGCCAGCAGCCCCACTAGCGGGGGGCCCGGTGAGCAGTTCTTC; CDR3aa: CASSPTSGGPGEQFF
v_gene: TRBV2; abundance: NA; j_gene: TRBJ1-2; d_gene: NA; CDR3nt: TGTGCCAGCAGTAGAGGGAGCTATGGCTACACCTTC; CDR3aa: CASSRGSYGYTF
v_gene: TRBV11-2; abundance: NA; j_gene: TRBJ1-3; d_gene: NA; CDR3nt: TGTGCCACTTCGCGGGGGGTTTTTGGAAACACCATATATTTT; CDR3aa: CATSRGVFGNTIYF
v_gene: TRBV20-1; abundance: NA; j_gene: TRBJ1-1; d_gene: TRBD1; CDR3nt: TGCAGTGTCGGACAGGGAACTGAAGCTTTCTTT; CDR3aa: CSVGQGTEAFF
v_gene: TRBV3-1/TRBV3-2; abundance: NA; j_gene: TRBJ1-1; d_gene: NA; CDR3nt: TGTGCCAGCAGCCAAGATCTCGGGGGAGCCGGAGCGGGAGCTTTCTTT; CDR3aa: CASSQDLGGAGAGAFF
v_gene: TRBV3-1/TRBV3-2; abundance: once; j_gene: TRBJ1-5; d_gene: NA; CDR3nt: TGTGCCAGCAGCCAAGGGTCCAGTAGCAATCAGCCCCAGCATTTT; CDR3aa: CASSQGSSSNQPQHF
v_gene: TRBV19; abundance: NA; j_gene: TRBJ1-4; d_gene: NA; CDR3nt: TGTGCCAGTACCCCAGCTGGGGGCCCCAAGGAAAAACTGTTTTTT; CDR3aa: CASTPAGGPKEKLFF
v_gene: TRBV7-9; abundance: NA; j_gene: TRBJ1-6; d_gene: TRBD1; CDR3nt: TGTGCCAGCAGCAACACAGGGGTCCTCTCCTATAATTCACCCCTCCACTTT; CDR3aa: CASSNTGVLSYNSPLHF
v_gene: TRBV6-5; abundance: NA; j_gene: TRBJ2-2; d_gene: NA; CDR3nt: TGTGCCAGCACCCCGTCCAGGAACACCGGGGAGCTGTTTTTT; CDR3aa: CASTPSRNTGELFF
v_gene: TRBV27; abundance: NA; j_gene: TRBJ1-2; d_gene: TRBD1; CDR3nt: TGTGCCAGCAGTTTATCTGGACAGGGTTCCTATGGCTACACCTTC; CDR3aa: CASSLSGQGSYGYTF
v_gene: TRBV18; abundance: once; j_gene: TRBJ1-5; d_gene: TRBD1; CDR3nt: TGTGCCAGCTCCCGCGACAGGGGGCAGGATCAGCCCCAGCATTTT; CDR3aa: CASSRDRGQDQPQHF
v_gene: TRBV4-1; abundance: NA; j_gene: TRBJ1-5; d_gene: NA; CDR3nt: TGCGCCAGCAGCCAAGCTGGTTTAGGCAATCAGCCCCAGCATTTT; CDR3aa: CASSQAGLGNQPQHF
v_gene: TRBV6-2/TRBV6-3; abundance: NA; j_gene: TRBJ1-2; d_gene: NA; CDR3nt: TGTGCCAGCAGTTACTCGGAGGACGACTATGGCTACACCTTC; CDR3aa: CASSYSEDDYGYTF
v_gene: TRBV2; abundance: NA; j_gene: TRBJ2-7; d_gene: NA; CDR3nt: TGTGCCAGCAGTGAGGCTTGGGAGCAGTACTTC; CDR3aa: CASSEAWEQYF
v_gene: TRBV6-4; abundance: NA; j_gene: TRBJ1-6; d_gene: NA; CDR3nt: TGTGCCAGCTCTTCGACGGGTTCGGGTGGATCACCCCTCCACTTT; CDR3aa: CASSSTGSGGSPLHF
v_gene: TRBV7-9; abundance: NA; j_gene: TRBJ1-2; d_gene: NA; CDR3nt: TGTGCCAGCAGCTTAGCGGGCCAGTTCAACTATGGCTACACCTTC; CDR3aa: CASSLAGQFNYGYTF
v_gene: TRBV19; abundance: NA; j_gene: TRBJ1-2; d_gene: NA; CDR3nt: TGTGCCAGTAGTATACCAGACACTCACTATGGCTACACCTTC; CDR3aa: CASSIPDTHYGYTF
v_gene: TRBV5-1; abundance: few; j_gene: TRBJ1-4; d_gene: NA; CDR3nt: TGCGCCAGCAGCTCTTCGGACACGGAAGGTGAAAAACTGTTTTTT; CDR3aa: CASSSSDTEGEKLFF
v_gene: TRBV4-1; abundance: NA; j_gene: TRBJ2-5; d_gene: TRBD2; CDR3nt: TGCGCCAGCAGCCAGGTACTAGCGGGGGGAAAAGAGACCCAGTACTTC; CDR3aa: CASSQVLAGGKETQYF
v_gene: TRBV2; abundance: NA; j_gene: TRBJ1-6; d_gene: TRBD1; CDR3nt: TGTGCCAGCACCCAAAAGGGACAGGGGAATTCACCCCTCCACTTT; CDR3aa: CASTQKGQGNSPLHF
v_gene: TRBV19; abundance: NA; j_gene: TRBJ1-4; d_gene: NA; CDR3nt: TGTGCCAGTAGTCCTCGGGGAGGGACTAATGAAAAACTGTTTTTT; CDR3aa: CASSPRGGTNEKLFF
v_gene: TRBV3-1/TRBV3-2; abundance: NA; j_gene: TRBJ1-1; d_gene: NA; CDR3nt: TGTGCCAGCAGCCAAGCCGGGGAAGGAGACACTGAAGCTTTCTTT; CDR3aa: CASSQAGEGDTEAFF
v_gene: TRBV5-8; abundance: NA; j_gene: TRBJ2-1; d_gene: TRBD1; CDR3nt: TGTGCCAGCAGCCGGGACAGTCGTGAGCAGTTCTTC; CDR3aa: CASSRDSREQFF
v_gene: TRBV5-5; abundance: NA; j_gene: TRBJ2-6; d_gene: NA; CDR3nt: TGTGCCAGCAGCTCCACGGGGTCTGGGGCCAACGTCCTGACTTTC; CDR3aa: CASSSTGSGANVLTF
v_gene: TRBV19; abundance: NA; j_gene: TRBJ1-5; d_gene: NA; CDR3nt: TGTGCCAGTAGTTTCGCGGTATCTCAGCCCCAGCATTTT; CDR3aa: CASSFAVSQPQHF
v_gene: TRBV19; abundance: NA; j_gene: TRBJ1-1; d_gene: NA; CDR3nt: TGTGCCAGTAGTATCCAGGCTGAAGGGGCTGAAGCTTTCTTT; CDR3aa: CASSIQAEGAEAFF
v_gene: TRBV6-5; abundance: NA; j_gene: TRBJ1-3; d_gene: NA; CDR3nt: TGTGCCAGCAGTTACTCTTTGGCAACCTCTGGAAACACCATATATTTT; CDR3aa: CASSYSLATSGNTIYF
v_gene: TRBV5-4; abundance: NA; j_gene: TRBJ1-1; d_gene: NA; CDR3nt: TGTGCCAGCAGGCGAGACAGGCACCCGAACACTGAAGCTTTCTTT; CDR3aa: CASRRDRHPNTEAFF
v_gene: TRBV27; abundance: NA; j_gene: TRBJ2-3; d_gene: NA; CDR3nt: TGTGCCAGCAGTCAAAAGACAGGCACAGATACGCAGTATTTT; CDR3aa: CASSQKTGTDTQYF
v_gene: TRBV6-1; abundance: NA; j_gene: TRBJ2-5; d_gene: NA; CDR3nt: TGTGCCAGCACTATACGGATGGGGCAGCAAGAGACCCAGTACTTC; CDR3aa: CASTIRMGQQETQYF
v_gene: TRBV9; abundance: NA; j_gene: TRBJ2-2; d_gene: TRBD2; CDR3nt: TGTGCCAGCAGCGTACAAGCGGGGGCCGGGGAGCTGTTTTTT; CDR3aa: CASSVQAGAGELFF
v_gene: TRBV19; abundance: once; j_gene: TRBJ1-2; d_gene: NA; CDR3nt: TGTGCCAGTAGTATTCTGGCGAGGAACTATGGCTACACCTTC; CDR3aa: CASSILARNYGYTF
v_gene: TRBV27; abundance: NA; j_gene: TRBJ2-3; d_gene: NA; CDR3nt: TGTGCCAGCAGTTTGTGGGCTAGCCCTTCGGATACGCAGTATTTT; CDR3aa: CASSLWASPSDTQYF
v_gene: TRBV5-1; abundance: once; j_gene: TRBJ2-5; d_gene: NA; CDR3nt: TGCGCCAGCAGCATCCGCCAGGTTGGCCAAGAGACCCAGTACTTC; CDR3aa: CASSIRQVGQETQYF
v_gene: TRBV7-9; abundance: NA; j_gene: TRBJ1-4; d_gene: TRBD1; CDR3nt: TGTGCCAGCAGCCTAAGCTTGACAGGGGGCAATGAAAAACTGTTTTTT; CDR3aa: CASSLSLTGGNEKLFF
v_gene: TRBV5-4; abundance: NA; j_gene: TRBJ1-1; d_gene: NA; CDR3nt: TGTGCCAGCAGCTTTGGACAGTTGAACACTGAAGCTTTCTTT; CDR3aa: CASSFGQLNTEAFF
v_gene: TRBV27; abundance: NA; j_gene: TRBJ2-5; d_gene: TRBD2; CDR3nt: TGTGCCAGCAGTTTTAGCGGGGGGCGCCAAGAGACCCAGTACTTC; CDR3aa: CASSFSGGRQETQYF
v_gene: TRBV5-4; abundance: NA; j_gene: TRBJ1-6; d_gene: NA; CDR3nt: TGTGCCAGCAGCTTAGGGGGGGCGACAGGAGGTGGTTCACCCCTCCACTTT; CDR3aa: CASSLGGATGGGSPLHF
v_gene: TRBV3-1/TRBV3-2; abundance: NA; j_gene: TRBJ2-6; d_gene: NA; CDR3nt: TGTGCCAGCAGCATACCTAGGACAGCTGGGGCCAACGTCCTGACTTTC; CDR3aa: CASSIPRTAGANVLTF
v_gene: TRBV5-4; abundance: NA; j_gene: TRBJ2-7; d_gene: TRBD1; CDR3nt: TGTGCCAGCAGCTTGGGGCAGGGGGCGCAGACCTACGAGCAGTACTTC; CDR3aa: CASSLGQGAQTYEQYF
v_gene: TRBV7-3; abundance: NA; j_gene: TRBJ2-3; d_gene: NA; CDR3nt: TGTGCCAGCAGCTCAGGAGGGGGCCTCACAGATACGCAGTATTTT; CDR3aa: CASSSGGGLTDTQYF
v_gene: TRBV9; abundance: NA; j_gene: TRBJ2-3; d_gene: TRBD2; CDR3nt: TGTGCCAGCAGCGTATGGACTAGCGGGGACACAGATACGCAGTATTTT; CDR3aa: CASSVWTSGDTDTQYF
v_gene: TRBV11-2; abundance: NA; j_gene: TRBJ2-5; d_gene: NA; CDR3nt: TGTGCCAGCAGCTTAGGTTCGGCAGGCTCGTACGAGACCCAGTACTTC; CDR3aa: CASSLGSAGSYETQYF
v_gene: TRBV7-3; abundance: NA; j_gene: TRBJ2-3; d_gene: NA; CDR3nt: TGTGCCAGCAGCTTAGGGCCCCCGAGAGATACGCAGTATTTT; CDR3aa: CASSLGPPRDTQYF
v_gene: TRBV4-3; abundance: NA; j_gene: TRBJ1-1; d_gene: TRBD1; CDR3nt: TGCGCCAGCAGCCAACGACAGGGAAGCGGTGAAGCTTTCTTT; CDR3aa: CASSQRQGSGEAFF
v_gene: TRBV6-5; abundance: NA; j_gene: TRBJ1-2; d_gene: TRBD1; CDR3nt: TGTGCCAGCAGTCGGACAGGCTCCTATGGCTACACCTTC; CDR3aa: CASSRTGSYGYTF
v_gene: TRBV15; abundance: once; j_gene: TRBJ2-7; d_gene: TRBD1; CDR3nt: TGTGCCACCAGCAGAGGATCAGGACAGGGCTCCTACGAGCAGTACTTC; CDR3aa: CATSRGSGQGSYEQYF
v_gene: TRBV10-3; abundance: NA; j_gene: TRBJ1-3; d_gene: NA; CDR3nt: TGTGCCATCGGAGGGGAAGCGATATATTTT; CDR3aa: CAIGGEAIYF
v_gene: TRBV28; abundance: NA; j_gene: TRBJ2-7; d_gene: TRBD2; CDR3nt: TGTGCCAGCAGTTCTACGGGGGGGCCCAGCTCCTACGAGCAGTACTTC; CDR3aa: CASSSTGGPSSYEQYF
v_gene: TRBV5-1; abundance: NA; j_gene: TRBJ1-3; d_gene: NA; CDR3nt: TGCGCCAGCGGCGGCACGGATGTGAACACCATATATTTT; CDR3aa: CASGGTDVNTIYF
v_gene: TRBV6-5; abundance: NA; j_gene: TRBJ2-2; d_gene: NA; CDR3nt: TGTGCCAGCAGTTACTCGATGAGGGCCGGGGAGCTGTTTTTT; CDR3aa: CASSYSMRAGELFF